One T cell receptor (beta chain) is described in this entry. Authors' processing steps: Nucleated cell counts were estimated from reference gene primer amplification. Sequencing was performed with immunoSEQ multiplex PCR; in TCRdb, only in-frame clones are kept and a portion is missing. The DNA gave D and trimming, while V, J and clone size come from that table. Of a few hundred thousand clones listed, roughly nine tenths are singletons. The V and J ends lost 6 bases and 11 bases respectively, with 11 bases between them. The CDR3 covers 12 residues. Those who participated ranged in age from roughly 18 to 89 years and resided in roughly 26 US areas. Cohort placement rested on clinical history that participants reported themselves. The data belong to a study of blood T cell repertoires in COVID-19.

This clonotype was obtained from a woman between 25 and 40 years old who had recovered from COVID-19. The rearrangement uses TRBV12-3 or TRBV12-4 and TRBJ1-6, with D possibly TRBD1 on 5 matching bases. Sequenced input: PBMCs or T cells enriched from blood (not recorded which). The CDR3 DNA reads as TGTGCCAGCAGGGGGGAGGGGCCACCCCTCCACTTT. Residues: CASRGEGPPLHF.